Listed below are T cell receptor beta chains from one sample, sequenced in a study of shared clonotypes between healthy human individuals. Some clones are missing from TCRdb's copy, which holds only in-frame ones; the method was immunoSEQ multiplex PCR. The sample yields approximately 980,000 clones, more than 75% seen once. The sequenced sample was memory CD4+ T cells sorted from blood. These receptors all come from a man aged 18 to 35 in good health. Both conserved end residues are part of each CDR3. Fields, in order: clone size, J gene, V gene, D gene, CDR3 protein, CDR3 DNA. The D gene is left open where the match is weak. Not every row has a clone size; where given, it reads once, few, many or a size class.

NA	TRBJ2-2	TRBV10-1	NA	CASSLDGTGELFF	TGCGCCAGCAGCCTTGACGGGACCGGGGAGCTGTTTTTT
once	TRBJ1-4	TRBV18	TRBD1	CASIGTDEKLFF	TGTGCCAGTATTGGGACAGATGAAAAACTGTTTTTT
NA	TRBJ2-1	TRBV6-5	TRBD1	CASSLRGRGEQFF	TGTGCCAGCAGTTTAAGGGGGCGCGGTGAGCAGTTCTTC
many	TRBJ1-2	TRBV14	TRBD1	CASSPYGTGNGYTF	TGTGCCAGCAGCCCCTACGGGACAGGGAATGGCTACACCTTC
NA	TRBJ1-2	TRBV2	NA	CASRTDNYGYTF	TGTGCCAGCAGGACAGATAACTATGGCTACACCTTC
NA	TRBJ1-4	TRBV5-5	TRBD1	CASSLGQGAGTNEKLFF	TGTGCCAGCAGCTTGGGTCAGGGGGCCGGCACTAATGAAAAACTGTTTTTT
NA	TRBJ1-1	TRBV28	TRBD1	CASSTQRQGGAEAFF	TGTGCCAGCAGTACGCAACGACAGGGCGGCGCTGAAGCTTTCTTT
NA	TRBJ1-5	TRBV28	NA	CASTPGGRRDQPQHF	TGTGCCAGCACTCCCGGTGGTCGGAGGGATCAGCCCCAGCATTTT
NA	TRBJ2-7	TRBV6-1	NA	CASSETVYEQYF	TGTGCCAGCAGTGAAACGGTATACGAGCAGTACTTC
NA	TRBJ1-1	TRBV2	NA	CASSPFTPSAEAFF	TGTGCCAGCAGTCCATTCACCCCGTCCGCTGAAGCTTTCTTT
NA	TRBJ1-4	TRBV4-2	NA	CASSQEGSEKLFF	TGTGCCAGCAGCCAAGAGGGTTCTGAAAAACTGTTTTTT
NA	TRBJ1-6	TRBV6-1	TRBD1	CASSEALLHRGDSPLHF	TGTGCCAGCAGTGAAGCGCTTCTTCACAGGGGTGATTCACCCCTCCACTTT
once	TRBJ1-6	TRBV11-2	NA	CASSLSQGNSPLHF	TGTGCCAGCAGCTTGTCGCAGGGTAATTCACCCCTCCACTTT
NA	TRBJ2-7	TRBV2	NA	CASSERTVVYEQYF	TGTGCCAGCAGTGAGAGGACAGTAGTCTACGAGCAGTACTTC
NA	TRBJ1-1	TRBV5-5	NA	CASSWGPGGMNTEAFF	TGTGCCAGCAGCTGGGGGCCGGGAGGCATGAACACTGAAGCTTTCTTT
NA	TRBJ2-5	TRBV19	NA	CASSIVWGETQYF	TGTGCCAGTAGTATCGTGTGGGGAGAGACCCAGTACTTC
NA	TRBJ2-2	TRBV7-6	TRBD2	CASSPGWTSGSAPNTGELFF	TGTGCCAGCAGCCCAGGGTGGACTAGCGGGAGTGCCCCGAACACCGGGGAGCTGTTTTTT
few	TRBJ1-4	TRBV5-6	NA	CASSLGQPQEKLFF	TGTGCCAGCAGCTTGGGACAGCCCCAAGAAAAACTGTTTTTT
once	TRBJ2-1	TRBV7-3	NA	CASSFFVSDEQFF	TGTGCCAGCAGCTTTTTTGTTTCGGATGAGCAGTTCTTC
NA	TRBJ2-3	TRBV4-2	NA	CASSQVVDRSTDTQYF	TGTGCCAGCAGCCAAGTTGTGGACAGATCGACAGATACGCAGTATTTT
NA	TRBJ1-1	TRBV9	TRBD1	CASSVNPTGDVGTEAFF	TGTGCCAGCAGCGTCAATCCGACAGGGGATGTGGGCACTGAAGCTTTCTTT
NA	TRBJ2-5	TRBV18	NA	CASSPLTGSEYQETQYF	TGTGCCAGCTCACCCCTTACAGGGAGTGAGTACCAAGAGACCCAGTACTTC
NA	TRBJ2-7	TRBV4-1	TRBD1	CASSQDEWDSSSYEQYF	TGCGCCAGCAGCCAAGATGAATGGGACAGCAGCTCCTACGAGCAGTACTTC
NA	TRBJ2-1	TRBV11-1	NA	CASSLDRGSYNEQFF	TGTGCCAGCAGCTTAGATCGAGGGTCCTACAATGAGCAGTTCTTC
NA	TRBJ2-7	TRBV30	TRBD1	CAWEQGAGDEQYF	TGTGCCTGGGAACAGGGGGCGGGAGACGAGCAGTACTTC
NA	TRBJ1-1	TRBV6-1	TRBD1	CASRYTGDTEAFF	TGTGCCAGCAGATATACAGGGGACACTGAAGCTTTCTTT
NA	TRBJ1-1	TRBV5-1	NA	CASSLVQDTEAFF	TGCGCCAGCAGCTTGGTGCAGGACACTGAAGCTTTCTTT
NA	TRBJ2-3	TRBV27	TRBD2	CASSRLAGTDTQYF	TGTGCCAGCAGCCGACTAGCGGGCACAGATACGCAGTATTTT
NA	TRBJ2-1	TRBV2	TRBD1	CASSEEGTAYNEQFF	TGTGCCAGCAGTGAAGAGGGGACAGCCTACAATGAGCAGTTCTTC
NA	TRBJ1-1	TRBV6-1	NA	CASSADRYTEAFF	TGTGCCAGCAGCGCTGACAGATATACTGAAGCTTTCTTT
few	TRBJ1-6	TRBV5-1	NA	CASSLEGGTYNSPLHF	TGCGCCAGCAGCTTGGAAGGGGGAACCTATAATTCACCCCTCCACTTT
NA	TRBJ2-5	TRBV6-1	NA	CASSTTGSQETQYF	TGTGCCAGCAGCACCACAGGGTCCCAAGAGACCCAGTACTTC
NA	TRBJ1-5	TRBV28	TRBD1	CASSLGSGGWQPQHF	TGTGCCAGCAGTTTGGGTTCAGGGGGCTGGCAGCCCCAGCATTTT
NA	TRBJ2-3	TRBV18	TRBD2	CASSRGTSGIFTQYF	TGTGCCAGCTCGCGGGGGACTAGCGGGATTTTTACGCAGTATTTT
few	TRBJ1-2	TRBV19	TRBD1	CASSIGTVWSYTF	TGTGCCAGTAGTATCGGGACAGTGTGGAGCTACACCTTC
NA	TRBJ2-1	TRBV30	NA	CASNGGQSSYNEQFF	TGTGCCAGCAACGGCGGCCAAAGCTCCTACAATGAGCAGTTCTTC
NA	TRBJ1-4	TRBV28	TRBD1	CASRLGQGLREKLFF	TGTGCCAGCAGACTCGGACAGGGGTTGCGTGAAAAACTGTTTTTT
NA	TRBJ2-3	TRBV11-2	NA	CASSLGAGIHTDTQYF	TGTGCCAGCAGCTTAGGGGCGGGAATACACACAGATACGCAGTATTTT
few	TRBJ2-7	TRBV6-1	TRBD2	CASSEGTSGYEQYF	TGTGCCAGCAGTGAAGGGACTAGCGGCTACGAGCAGTACTTC
NA	TRBJ2-4	TRBV10-2	TRBD2	CASSSQTSGGARKNIQYF	TGCGCCAGCAGTAGTCAGACTAGCGGGGGGGCCCGGAAAAACATTCAGTACTTC
NA	TRBJ1-4	TRBV5-1	NA	CASSFRQDNEKLFF	TGCGCCAGCAGCTTCCGACAGGACAATGAAAAACTGTTTTTT
NA	TRBJ1-6	TRBV5-1	NA	CASSPDPDNSPLHF	TGCGCCAGCAGCCCGGATCCCGATAATTCACCCCTCCACTTT
NA	TRBJ2-3	TRBV9	TRBD2	CASSVGLAGGSRRVDTQYF	TGTGCCAGCAGCGTGGGACTAGCGGGAGGTTCCCGCCGGGTGGATACGCAGTATTTT
few	TRBJ2-2	TRBV15	TRBD2	CATSTPSGNTGELFF	TGTGCCACCAGCACACCTAGCGGGAACACCGGGGAGCTGTTTTTT
NA	TRBJ2-1	TRBV9	TRBD1	CASSGGTEPTSEQFF	TGTGCCAGCAGCGGAGGGACAGAACCAACTAGTGAGCAGTTCTTC
NA	TRBJ2-2	TRBV19	NA	CASSEHLSGRPNTGELFF	TGTGCCAGTAGCGAACATTTATCCGGGAGACCGAACACCGGGGAGCTGTTTTTT
NA	TRBJ2-4	TRBV28	TRBD1	CASGQGVNIQYF	TGTGCCAGTGGACAGGGAGTAAACATTCAGTACTTC
NA	TRBJ2-1	TRBV6-5	TRBD1	CASSHRDRGYNEQFF	TGTGCCAGCAGTCACCGGGACAGGGGATACAATGAGCAGTTCTTC
NA	TRBJ2-5	TRBV5-1	TRBD2	CASSPGRSGREETQYF	TGCGCCAGCAGCCCCGGGAGGAGCGGGAGAGAAGAGACCCAGTACTTC
NA	TRBJ2-7	TRBV5-1	NA	CASSGGTAVSYEQYF	TGCGCCAGCAGCGGAGGGACAGCCGTTTCCTACGAGCAGTACTTC
NA	TRBJ2-3	TRBV7-9	NA	CASSSGGGPTDTQYF	TGTGCCAGCAGCTCCGGTGGGGGACCTACAGATACGCAGTATTTT
NA	TRBJ2-7	TRBV5-4	TRBD1	CASSRHGDSSYEQYF	TGTGCCAGCAGCCGGCACGGGGACAGCTCCTACGAGCAGTACTTC
NA	TRBJ1-2	TRBV5-6	NA	CASSLGTVDGYTF	TGTGCCAGCAGCTTGGGGACGGTCGATGGCTACACCTTC
few	TRBJ2-3	TRBV5-6	TRBD2	CASSFQTSGTLDTQYF	TGTGCCAGCAGCTTCCAGACTAGCGGGACTTTAGATACGCAGTATTTT
NA	TRBJ2-7	TRBV4-1	NA	CASSQDPSGYYEQYF	TGCGCCAGCAGCCAAGATCCATCTGGGTACTACGAGCAGTACTTC
NA	TRBJ1-2	TRBV18	NA	CASSPLQGSNYGYTF	TGTGCCAGCTCACCCCTTCAGGGGTCTAACTATGGCTACACCTTC
NA	TRBJ2-7	TRBV6-5	NA	CATTGRRYEQYF	TGTGCCACGACAGGGAGGCGCTACGAGCAGTACTTC
NA	TRBJ2-7	TRBV4-1	NA	CASSQEIQGSTYEQYF	TGCGCCAGCAGCCAAGAAATCCAGGGCTCGACCTACGAGCAGTACTTC